This record covers a single T cell receptor beta chain. The sample originates from a study of blood T cell repertoires in COVID-19. Study at large: From the United States, Italy and Spain came samples of acute and convalescent COVID-19. Nucleic acid was either cDNA or gDNA, and it came from T cells, B-cell-depleted T cells, or PBMCs.

Source study methods: Reference gene primer amplification gave nucleated cell count estimates. Only in-frame clones appear in the TCRdb table, and some are missing; sequencing was by immunoSEQ multiplex PCR. The V and J calls and clone size are taken from that table; D and trimming were inferred from the DNA. Among a few hundred thousand clones, approximately 82% were seen once, and the ten largest hold less than 3%. V lost 2 bases, J lost 1 base, and 19 bases lay in between. From germline, CDR1 is SGHKS and CDR2 YYEKEE (reference sequence). The CDR3 totals 17 residues. This TCR was recovered from a man aged 50 to 59 with active or convalescent COVID-19. V is TRBV5-5 and J is TRBJ2-7; weak D call: TRBD1 (6 bases). The sequencing sample was made of peripheral blood. This CDR3 reads CASSLRGQPLYSYEQYF. CDR3 bases: TGTGCCAGCAGCTTAAGGGGACAACCTCTGTATTCCTACGAGCAGTACTTC.